The rows below give T cell receptor beta chains drawn from one sample of a study of shared T cell receptors in the human thymus. Clones were read by immunoSEQ multiplex PCR, and TCRdb kept only the in-frame ones, dropping some. The sample holds 500,000 to 750,000 clones, roughly 88% seen once. The sample was also reused in another study, on human thymus T cells.

Sequenced material: thymocytes. These TCRs come from a boy under three years old with a congenital heart defect. Each CDR3 is given without its conserved first and last residue. Expanded clones get a size class; other rows say once, few or many, or leave the size out.

v_gene	j_gene	abundance	CDR3aa
TRBV28	TRBJ1-5	-	ASRPGTGVYSNQPQH
TRBV28	TRBJ1-5	-	ASSQPGQWSNQPQH
TRBV7-2	TRBJ2-1	-	ASSLAGTSDYNEQF
TRBV7-7	TRBJ2-6	-	ASSPGQGMSGANVLT
TRBV6-1	TRBJ1-4	-	ASSEADCTGGLTSTNEKLF
TRBV10-3	TRBJ1-1	-	AIMSGGKNTEAF
TRBV28	TRBJ2-5	-	ASSPIMGRVSQETQY
TRBV15	TRBJ2-3	-	ATSRDAGEGHTDTQY
TRBV30	TRBJ2-3	-	AWRQSPDTQY
TRBV28	TRBJ2-7	-	ASRNGTYAYEQY
TRBV4-3	TRBJ2-2	-	ASSPTGGDTGELF
TRBV29-1	TRBJ2-7	-	SVSAPGTGLPYEQY
TRBV9	TRBJ1-1	-	AIRTGKTLNEAF
TRBV19	TRBJ2-3	-	ASSPIRWGLYPCTDTQY
TRBV5-8	TRBJ2-7	-	ASSRRLAGTYEQY
TRBV27	TRBJ2-7	-	ASSSREARTYEQY
TRBV5-1	TRBJ2-1	-	ASSLVTSGDYNEQF
TRBV28	TRBJ2-7	-	ASSNSLTGGEQY
TRBV25-1	TRBJ2-1	-	ASSESSADNEQF
TRBV7-9	TRBJ2-7	-	ASSHSLGSGKQY
TRBV5-4	TRBJ2-1	-	ASSWTSGSWDNEQF
TRBV11-2	TRBJ1-3	-	ASSRQGVSGNTIY
TRBV9	TRBJ1-5	-	ASSGMGTGKNQPQH
TRBV30	TRBJ2-3	-	AWNRSAGASTDTQY
TRBV2	TRBJ2-5	-	ASSERLLAGIETQY
TRBV28	TRBJ2-5	-	ASKSNPGTGQETQY
TRBV5-6	TRBJ2-5	-	ATQQGYFKETQY
TRBV2	TRBJ1-2	once	ASSVTVGVYGYT
TRBV19	TRBJ2-2	once	ASSPRTSGRSNTGELF
TRBV9	TRBJ2-4	-	ASSGTSDGKNIQY